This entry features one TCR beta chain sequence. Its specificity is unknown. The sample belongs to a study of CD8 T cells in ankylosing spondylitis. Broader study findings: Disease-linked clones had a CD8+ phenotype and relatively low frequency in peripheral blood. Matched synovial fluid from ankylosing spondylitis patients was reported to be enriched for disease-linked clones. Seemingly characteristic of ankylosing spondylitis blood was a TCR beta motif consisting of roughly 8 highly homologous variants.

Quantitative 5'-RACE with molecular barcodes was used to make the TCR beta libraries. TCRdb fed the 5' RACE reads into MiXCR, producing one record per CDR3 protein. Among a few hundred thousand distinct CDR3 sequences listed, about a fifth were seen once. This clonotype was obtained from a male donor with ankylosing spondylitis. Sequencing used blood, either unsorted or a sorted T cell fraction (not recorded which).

CDR3 bases: TGTGCCAGCAGCGGATACTATTCAAGCACAGATACGCAGTATTTT. Translation: CASSGYYSSTDTQYF. This chain connects TRBV2 to TRBJ2-3; D ambiguous. Germline V gene lookup returns CDR1 SNHLY and CDR2 FYNNEI. This CDR3 comprises 15 residues. The germline V and J ends were trimmed by 6 bases and 0 bases, with 13 bases remaining between them.